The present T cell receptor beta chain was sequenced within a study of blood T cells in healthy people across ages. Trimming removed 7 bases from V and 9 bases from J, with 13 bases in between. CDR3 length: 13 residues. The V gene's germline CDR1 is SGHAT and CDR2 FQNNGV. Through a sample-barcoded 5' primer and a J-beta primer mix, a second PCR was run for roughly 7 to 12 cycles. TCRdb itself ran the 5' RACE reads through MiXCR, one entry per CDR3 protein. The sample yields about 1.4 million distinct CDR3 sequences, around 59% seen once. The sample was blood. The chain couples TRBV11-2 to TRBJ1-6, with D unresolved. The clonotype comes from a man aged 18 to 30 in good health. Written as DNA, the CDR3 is TGTGCCAGCACCAATCAGTGGGGTTCACCCCTCCACTTT. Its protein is CASTNQWGSPLHF.